This T cell receptor beta chain was recorded in a study of regulatory T cells in long-lasting Graves disease. Looking at the study overall: Freshly diagnosed Graves' patients had used antithyroid drugs for under 3 months. General study results and limits: Relative to newly diagnosed Graves' patients, persistent ones had lower TCR diversity. Limited sample numbers may have lowered accuracy.

Regarding time point: newly diagnosed GD, antithyroid drugs for less than 3 months. PBMC-extracted RNA yielded the TCR library. V shed 7 bases and J 4 bases; nucleotides not matched to a gene: 4. Germline V gives CDR1 MNHNS, CDR2 SASEGT. The CDR3 totals 13 residues. Construction of TCR beta libraries relied on iRepertoire HTBI primers and on Arm-PCR targeting CDR3 regions. In TCRdb, the multiplex PCR reads were re-called with MiXCR into one record per CDR3 protein. The sample has 400,000 to 550,000 distinct CDR3 sequences; 14% to 15% are singletons. As concerns this clonotype: Antigen specificity is unknown.

This sample also belongs to another study, concerning T cells in Graves' hyperthyroidism and ophthalmopathy.

This TCR came from a woman in her 30s with Graves disease. The input for sequencing was peripheral blood mononuclear cells (PBMCs), taken at new diagnosis, from a patient treated with antithyroid drugs. This rearrangement joins TRBV6-1 to TRBJ1-2; the match to TRBD1 covers 9 bases. CDR3 sequence reads: CASTPTGGYGYTF. CDR3 nucleotides: TGTGCCAGCACTCCGACAGGGGGCTATGGCTACACCTTC.